The 14 T cell receptor beta chains below all came from one sample that was sequenced in a study of cytomegalovirus exposure and HLA in healthy donors. PCR was performed using 60 Vbeta and 13 Jbeta primers. Libraries were prepared by immunoSEQ multiplex PCR; TCRdb keeps only in-frame clonotypes and omits some of them. Of 140,000 to 150,000 clones in the sample, 60% to 75% are singletons; the top ten hold around 7%. Sequenced material: PBMCs. Every receptor here comes from a man younger than 45 in good health and CMV-seronegative.

This clone was observed a handful of times. The chain recombines TRBV28 with TRBJ1-3, with no clear D. Germline assignment: CDR1 MDHEN and CDR2 SYDVKM. This CDR3 is 15 amino acids long. Trimming stripped 4 bases from V and 3 bases from J, with 13 bases between. The CDR3 spells CASSSLRGGGNTIYF. The DNA of the CDR3 is TGTGCCAGCAGTTCCCTCCGGGGAGGTGGAAACACCATATATTTT. The variable domain in full, with the rest retrieved from reference TRBV28 and TRBJ1-3, is DVKVTQSSRYLVKRTGEKVFLECVQDMDHENMFWYRQDPGLGLRLIYFSYDVKMKEKGDIPEGYSVSREKKERFSLILESASTNQTSMYLCASSSLRGGGNTIYFGEGSWLTVV.

V gene TRBV5-4 combines with J gene TRBJ1-1; D unresolved. CDR1 and CDR2 from the germline V gene are SGHNT and YYREEE (reference sequence). CDR3 size: 11 residues. V lost 2 bases and J lost 8, with 7 bases in between. This CDR3 reads CASSFAGEAFF. CDR3 nucleotide sequence: TGTGCCAGCAGCTTCGCGGGAGAAGCTTTCTTT.

Written as DNA, the CDR3 is TGTGCCAGCAGTTTACTAGCGGTGAGCACAGATACGCAGTATTTT. It translates to CASSLLAVSTDTQYF. This chain uses TRBV2 with TRBJ2-3, with TRBD2 matching 8 bases. Germline trimming cut 5 bases from V and 0 bases from J; bases unmatched to any gene: 4. Germline assignment: CDR1 SNHLY and CDR2 FYNNEI. The CDR3 is 15 amino acids.

This clone was found once. V is TRBV6-5 and J is TRBJ2-3; 7 bases fit TRBD1. The germline CDR1 and CDR2 sequences are MNHEY and SVGAGI. V was clipped by 5 bases and J by 6 bases; unmatched bases: 11. The CDR3 runs 15 residues. CDR3 sequence reads: CASSRARTGGDTQYF. The CDR3 DNA follows: TGTGCCAGCAGTCGAGCCCGGACAGGTGGGGATACGCAGTATTTT.

This chain uses TRBV7-3 with TRBJ2-7; the D is unclear. V shed 2 bases and J shed 5 bases, with 10 bases lying between them. Germline values: CDR1 SGHTA, CDR2 FQGTGA. The CDR3 loop spans 13 amino acids. The chain's CDR3 is CASSLEEWHEQYF. The CDR3 DNA reads as TGTGCCAGCAGCTTAGAAGAATGGCACGAGCAGTACTTC.

Concerning this clone itself: Other DNA sequences in the same sample also yield this CDR3. The chain links TRBV30 to TRBJ1-1; perhaps TRBD1 as D (6 bases). CDR1 is GTSNPN and CDR2 is SVGIG in the germline V gene (reference sequence). The CDR3 contains 13 residues. Trimming removed 0 bases from V and 1 base from J, with 6 bases in between. CDR3: CAWSVQGNTEAFF. The CDR3 bases are TGTGCCTGGAGTGTACAGGGGAACACTGAAGCTTTCTTT. Complete variable domain (other parts from reference TRBV30 and TRBJ1-1): SQTIHQWPATLVQPVGSPLSLECTVEGTSNPNLYWYRQAAGRGLQLLFYSVGIGQISSEVPQNLSASRPQDRQFILSSKKLLLSDSGFYLCAWSVQGNTEAFFGQGTRLTVV.

The chain uses TRBV2 and TRBJ1-6, with 10 bases that match TRBD1. The germline V gene encodes CDR1 SNHLY and CDR2 FYNNEI. CDR3 length: 16 amino acids. The junction had 7 bases not matched to a gene; V was cut back by 6 bases and J by 5 bases. The CDR3 loop reads CASRRQGAANNSPLHF. The CDR3 bases are TGTGCCAGCAGGCGACAGGGGGCCGCTAATAATTCACCCCTCCACTTT.

The chain is built from TRBV5-1 and TRBJ1-1, with 7 bases fitting TRBD1. The CDR3 is 14 residues long. The germline CDR1 and CDR2 sequences are SGHRS and YFSETQ. The trim removed 5 bases at V and 1 base at J, leaving 5 bases unmatched. The CDR3, as DNA: TGCGCCAGCAGAGCCGGGACAGCGAACACTGAAGCTTTCTTT. Translated, it gives CASRAGTANTEAFF. The variable domain in full, completed from reference TRBV5-1 and TRBJ1-1, reads KAGVTQTPRYLIKTRGQQVTLSCSPISGHRSVSWYQQTPGQGLQFLFEYFSETQRNKGNFPGRFSGRQFSNSRSEMNVSTLELGDSALYLCASRAGTANTEAFFGQGTRLTVV.

This clone was observed a few times. The chain joins TRBV7-9 to TRBJ2-7; D remains unclear. The CDR3 runs to 14 residues. Trimming removed 5 bases at V and 0 bases at J, with 11 bases between. Germline V gene lookup returns CDR1 SEHNR and CDR2 FQNEAQ (reference sequence). The chain's CDR3 is CASSPPSISYEQYF. In DNA form, the CDR3 reads TGTGCCAGCAGCCCTCCGTCTATCTCCTACGAGCAGTACTTC.

The rearrangement links TRBV7-9 to TRBJ2-2; D remains ambiguous. Trimming cost V 2 bases and J 3 bases, with 13 bases left between them. The CDR3 is 16 amino acids. Germline lookup yields CDR1 SEHNR and CDR2 FQNEAQ (reference sequence). The chain's CDR3 is CASSLPPGIYTGELFF. DNA of the CDR3: TGTGCCAGCAGCTTACCCCCAGGAATTTACACCGGGGAGCTGTTTTTT.

The V and J genes are TRBV5-4 and TRBJ2-7; TRBD2 aligns across 11 bases. The CDR3 covers 16 residues. Germline V gene sequence: CDR1 SGHNT, CDR2 YYREEE (reference sequence). J gave up 3 bases and V 4 bases, and 9 bases lay outside the gene matches. The DNA for the CDR3 is TGTGCCAGCAGCCATAGCGGGGGGGCCGCAATCTACGAGCAGTACTTC. As protein: CASSHSGGAAIYEQYF.

The chain couples TRBV14 to TRBJ2-1; 10 bases are shared with TRBD1. CDR1 is SGHDN and CDR2 is FVKESK in the germline V gene. V lost 7 bases to trimming and J lost 5 bases; unmatched junction nucleotides: 14. This CDR3 spans 17 amino acids. This CDR3 reads CASTRDRGDGNDNEQFF. In DNA form, the CDR3 reads TGTGCCAGCACCCGGGACAGGGGAGACGGGAACGACAATGAGCAGTTCTTC.

The chain is built from TRBV2 and TRBJ1-2; TRBD1 matches 10 bases. V was clipped by 8 bases and J by 3 bases; unmatched bases: 3. Germline V gives CDR1 SNHLY, CDR2 FYNNEI. The CDR3 loop spans 13 amino acids. CDR3 DNA: TGTGCCAGCGGGGGGACAGGGGACTATGGCTACACCTTC. It yields the protein CASGGTGDYGYTF.

This clone appeared a single time. V is TRBV6-5 and J is TRBJ2-2; D perhaps matches TRBD2 (6 bases). The CDR3 extends over 14 amino acids. Germline CDR1 is MNHEY and CDR2 is SVGAGI. Trimming took 7 bases from V and 3 from J, leaving 12 bases between them. The CDR3 nucleotides are TGTGCCAGCACCCGGGACTCCTACACCGGGGAGCTGTTTTTT. Its protein is CASTRDSYTGELFF.